This entry lists 13 T cell receptor beta chains sequenced from one sample in a study of CD8 T cells in Susac syndrome. Random hexamers served to reverse transcribe roughly 0.45 to 1 ug RNA. In TCRdb, the immunoSEQ multiplex PCR reads were re-called with MiXCR into one record per CDR3 protein. The table has 67,000 or so distinct CDR3 sequences, roughly 93% seen once; the top ten hold about 0.14%. Material for sequencing was CD4+ T cells from PBMCs. These receptors were obtained from a human donor with Susac syndrome.

The CDR3 is CASSPGTGYDQPQHF. CDR3 nucleotide sequence: TGTGCCAGCAGCCCCGGGACAGGGTATGATCAGCCCCAGCATTTT. This chain uses TRBV5-8 with TRBJ1-5; 9 bases agree with TRBD1. V was pared by 4 bases and J by 5 bases, with 7 bases of the junction left unmatched. The CDR3 extends over 15 amino acids. CDR1 and CDR2 (germline): SGHTS, YDEGEE.

This chain uses TRBV28 with TRBJ1-6; possibly TRBD1 for D (6 bases). Germline V gene sequence: CDR1 MDHEN, CDR2 SYDVKM. Trimming stripped 2 bases from V and 3 bases from J, with 8 bases between. The CDR3 length is 15 residues. CDR3: CASSLQGIYNSPLHF. CDR3 coding DNA: TGTGCCAGCAGTTTACAGGGGATCTATAATTCACCCCTCCACTTT.

The rearrangement joins TRBV28 to TRBJ1-2; D ambiguous. V lost 1 base and J 7 bases, leaving 4 bases between the germline ends. The CDR3 covers 11 residues. The germline V gene encodes CDR1 MDHEN and CDR2 SYDVKM. CDR3 protein: CASSLSRGYTF. DNA for the CDR3: TGTGCCAGCAGTTTATCGCGTGGCTACACCTTC.

The chain links TRBV7-2 to TRBJ2-1; TRBD1 might be the D (6 bases). This CDR3 comprises 14 residues. Trimming shortened V by 5 bases and J by 5 bases, and 13 bases separated the two germline ends. Germline values: CDR1 SGHTA, CDR2 FQGNSA. CDR3 nucleotide sequence: TGTGCCAGCAGCATACGACAGGAACACAATGAGCAGTTCTTC. It yields the protein CASSIRQEHNEQFF.

The V gene is TRBV6-5, the J gene TRBJ1-2, with D uncertain. V lost 7 bases to trimming and J lost 2 bases, with 14 bases between them. CDR3 length: 14 residues. Germline V gene data show CDR1 as MNHEY and CDR2 as SVGAGI. The CDR3 region is CASTPTDSNYGYTF. CDR3 DNA: TGTGCCAGCACTCCGACGGATTCAAACTATGGCTACACCTTC.

This clonotype was seen just once. The J gene is TRBJ1-2, the V gene TRBV6-5; tentatively, D is TRBD1 (6 bases). CDR3 length equals 15 residues. Trimming removed 2 bases from V and 7 bases from J, with 17 bases in between. CDR1 and CDR2 (germline): MNHEY, SVGAGI. The CDR3 DNA sequence: TGTGCCAGCAGTTACAGTCGTTCCGGACAGTCTGGCTACACCTTC. It is translated as CASSYSRSGQSGYTF.

V is TRBV28 and J is TRBJ1-2; the D gene is possibly TRBD1 (6 bases). The germline CDR1 and CDR2 sequences are MDHEN and SYDVKM. The CDR3 is made up of 14 amino acids. V lost 7 bases and J lost 2, with 14 bases in between. In DNA form, the CDR3 reads TGTGCCAGCACCGGGGGGGGGCGAAACTATGGCTACACCTTC. It codes for CASTGGGRNYGYTF.

The rearrangement links TRBV7-9 to TRBJ2-7, with TRBD1 matching over 8 bases. Germline V gene data show CDR1 as SEHNR and CDR2 as FQNEAQ (reference sequence). The CDR3 spans 15 residues. V trimming: 6 bases; J trimming: 2 bases; junction bases outside the gene matches: 9. CDR3 in DNA: TGTGCCAGCAGTCGACTGGACAGGGTTCCCTACGAGCAGTACTTC. Its protein is CASSRLDRVPYEQYF.

There are a few counts of this clonotype. The chain carries TRBV7-2 and TRBJ2-7, with a tentative D call TRBD1 (5 bases). Trimming pared 3 bases from V and 3 bases from J, leaving 15 bases between. CDR3 length: 15 amino acids. Germline V gene data show CDR1 as SGHTA and CDR2 as FQGNSA. The CDR3 DNA reads as TGTGCCAGCAGCTTTGACCGCACGCAGGGCTACGAGCAGTACTTC. Protein product: CASSFDRTQGYEQYF.

The V call is TRBV28, the J call TRBJ1-1; D unclear. The germline CDR1 and CDR2 sequences are MDHEN and SYDVKM. CDR3 length: 14 residues. With 5 bases removed from V and 0 bases from J, the gap between germline ends came to 10 bases. CDR3 DNA: TGTGCCAGCAGTCTCCCCTCCATGAACACTGAAGCTTTCTTT. It yields the protein CASSLPSMNTEAFF.

This clonotype was counted between two and nine times. The gene calls are TRBV12-3 or TRBV12-4 and TRBJ2-7, with 8 bases fitting TRBD1. The CDR3 consists of 14 residues. With 4 bases clipped from V and 1 base from J, the junction kept 3 bases outside the gene matches. DNA for the CDR3: TGTGCCAGCAGTTCCGGACAGGGTTCCTACGAGCAGTACTTC. Translating gives CASSSGQGSYEQYF.

The chain has TRBV7-2 and TRBJ2-1; perhaps TRBD2 as D (6 bases). CDR1 SGHTA and CDR2 FQGNSA come from the germline V gene. Between the trimmed V and J ends, which lost 5 bases and 9 bases, there was a span of 11 bases. This CDR3 spans 12 amino acids. The CDR3 region has the DNA TGTGCCAGCAGCCAGATCGGGAGTGAGCAGTTCTTC. Protein: CASSQIGSEQFF.

V usage is TRBV28 and J usage is TRBJ2-3; a possible D gene is TRBD1 (6 bases). The V gene lost 4 bases and the J gene lost 1 base, with 15 bases spanning the gap. The CDR3 totals 16 residues. Germline CDR1 MDHEN, CDR2 SYDVKM. CDR3 nucleotide sequence: TGTGCCAGCAGTTCCCCGACAGGATTGCGCACAGATACGCAGTATTTT. This codes for CASSSPTGLRTDTQYF. The full variable domain, rest sourced from reference TRBV28 and TRBJ2-3, is DVKVTQSSRYLVKRTGEKVFLECVQDMDHENMFWYRQDPGLGLRLIYFSYDVKMKEKGDIPEGYSVSREKKERFSLILESASTNQTSMYLCASSSPTGLRTDTQYFGPGTRLTVL.